This T cell receptor (beta chain) was observed in a study of control samples from healthy donors and cancer patients (TCRdb year 2020). This clone was seen a single time. The antigen this receptor binds is unknown. There are no base qualities to consult, and no much larger clone falls within one base. Preparation of the library involved the immunoSEQ multiplex PCR assay. As stored in TCRdb, this immuneACCESS dataset retains in-frame rearrangements with V and J assigned. A fraction of the clones does not appear; measured against another copy, unresolved V genes explain less than half of the discrepancy, and the remainder lacks a known reason. The sample table lists around 100,000 clones, around 89% of them with a count of one. The ten largest clones capture approximately 20% of the sample. Sequencing was performed on PBMCs. The origin of this receptor is a man aged 55 to 70 with lung cancer.

DNA sequence: TGTGCCACCAGTGATTTGGGGGGGACCCTCTCCTACGAGCAGTACTTC. This codes for CATSDLGGTLSYEQYF. This chain joins TRBV24-1 to TRBJ2-7; TRBD2 is a weak D gene call, 6 bases matching. CDR1 KGHDR and CDR2 SFDVKD are derived from the germline V gene. V loses 0 bases of germline sequence and J loses 0 bases, and the interval between the two ends is 11 bases. The CDR3 runs 16 residues from the cysteine to the phenylalanine. The CDR3 DNA has 48 bases and is translated from base 1.